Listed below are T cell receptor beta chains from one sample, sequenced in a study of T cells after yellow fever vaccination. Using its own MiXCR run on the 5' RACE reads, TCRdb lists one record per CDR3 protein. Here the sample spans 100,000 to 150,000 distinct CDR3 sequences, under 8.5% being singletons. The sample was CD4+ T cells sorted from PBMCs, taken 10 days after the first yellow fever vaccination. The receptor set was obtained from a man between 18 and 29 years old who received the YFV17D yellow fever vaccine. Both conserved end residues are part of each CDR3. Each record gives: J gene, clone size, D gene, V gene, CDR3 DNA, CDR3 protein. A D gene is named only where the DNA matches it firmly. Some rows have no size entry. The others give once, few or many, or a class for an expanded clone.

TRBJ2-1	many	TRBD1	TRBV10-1	TGCGCCAGCAGTGAGAGGTCAGGGGGTAGGATTAGGGAGCAGTTCTTC	CASSERSGGRIREQFF
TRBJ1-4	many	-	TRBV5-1	TGCGCCAGCAGCTTGGCCGACAGCTTTAATGAAAAACTGTTTTTT	CASSLADSFNEKLFF
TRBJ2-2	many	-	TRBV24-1	TGTGCCACGTCCAACACCGGGGAGCTGTTTTTT	CATSNTGELFF
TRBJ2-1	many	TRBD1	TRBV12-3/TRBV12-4	TGTGCCAGCAGTCCGACAGGGTCCTCCTACAATGAGCAGTTCTTC	CASSPTGSSYNEQFF
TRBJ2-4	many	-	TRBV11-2	TGTGCCAGCAGCCTACGGGGGTTAGCCAAAAACATTCAGTACTTC	CASSLRGLAKNIQYF
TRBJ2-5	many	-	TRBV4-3	TGCGCCAGCAGCCAAACGACCGGGAGCCCTAACGGCGAGACCCAGTACTTC	CASSQTTGSPNGETQYF
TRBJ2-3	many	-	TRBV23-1	TGCGCCAGCAGTCATTCCCGGGACAGCACAGATACGCAGTATTTT	CASSHSRDSTDTQYF
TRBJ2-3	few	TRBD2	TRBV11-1	TGTGCCAGCAGCCGGGGACTAGCGGGGGGCCTAAGCACAGATACGCAGTATTTT	CASSRGLAGGLSTDTQYF
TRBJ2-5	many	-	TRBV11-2	TGTGCCAGCAGCCCTCATGGGACGACAAGGGAGACCCAGTACTTC	CASSPHGTTRETQYF
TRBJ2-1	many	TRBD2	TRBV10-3	TGTGCCATCAGCCCCCCGGGACTAGCGGGGGGGCCCTCCTACAATGAGCAGTTCTTC	CAISPPGLAGGPSYNEQFF
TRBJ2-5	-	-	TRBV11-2	TGTGCCAGCAGCCCCCGAGCGGGCCAAGAGACCCAGTACTTC	CASSPRAGQETQYF
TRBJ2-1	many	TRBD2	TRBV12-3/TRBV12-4	TGTGCCAGCAGTTTAAGGGTGCTAGCGGCAGAGCAGTTCTTC	CASSLRVLAAEQFF
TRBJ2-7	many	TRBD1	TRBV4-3	TGCGCCAGCAGCCAGCAGACAGGGCGCTCCTACGAGCAGTACTTC	CASSQQTGRSYEQYF
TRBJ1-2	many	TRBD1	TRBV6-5	TGTGCCAGCAGAGGACAGGGGACCTTCGGGGGCTACACCTTC	CASRGQGTFGGYTF
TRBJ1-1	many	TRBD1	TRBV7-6	TGTGCCAGCAGCCGCCCTAGACAGGGATCGAACACTGAAGCTTTCTTT	CASSRPRQGSNTEAFF
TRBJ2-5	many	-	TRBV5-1	TGCGCCAGCACCGTACAAGAGACCCAGTACTTC	CASTVQETQYF
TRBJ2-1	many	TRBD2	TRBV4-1	TGCGCCAGCAGCCAAGGTCTGCTAGCGGGGGGTCGAGTCTACAATGAGCAGTTCTTC	CASSQGLLAGGRVYNEQFF
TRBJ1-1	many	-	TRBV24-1	TGTGCCACCAGTGATCCCGCGCAGGGTGACACTGAAGCTTTCTTT	CATSDPAQGDTEAFF
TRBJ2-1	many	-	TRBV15	TGTGCCACCAGCAGAGATCGGACGGCCCGCTACAATGAGCAGTTCTTC	CATSRDRTARYNEQFF
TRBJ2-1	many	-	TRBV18	TGTGCCAGCTCACCACCGGGCGCGCGGCAGCAGTTCTTC	CASSPPGARQQFF
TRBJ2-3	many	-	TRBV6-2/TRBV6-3	TGTGCCAGCAGTTACGGCGCGGGGGCCTCAGATACGCAGTATTTT	CASSYGAGASDTQYF
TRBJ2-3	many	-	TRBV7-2	TGTGCCAGCAGCGTCCGGGGCACAGATACGCAGTATTTT	CASSVRGTDTQYF
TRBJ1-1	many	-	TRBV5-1	TGCGCCAGCAGCTTGGTGGCGAACACTGAAGCTTTCTTT	CASSLVANTEAFF
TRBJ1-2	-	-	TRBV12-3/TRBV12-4	TGTGCCAGCAGTTTAGTGGGTTTCGGCTACACCTTC	CASSLVGFGYTF
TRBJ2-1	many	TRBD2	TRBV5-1	TGCGCCAGCAGCGCAGCTAGCGGGGACTACAATGAGCAGTTCTTC	CASSAASGDYNEQFF
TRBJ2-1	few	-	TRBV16	TGTGCCAGCAGCCAGACCTACTACAATGAGCAGTTCTTC	CASSQTYYNEQFF
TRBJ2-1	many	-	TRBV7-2	TGTGCCAGCAGCTTAGACAGGGTGGATGAGCAGTTCTTC	CASSLDRVDEQFF
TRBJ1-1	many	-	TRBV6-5	TGTGCCAGCAGTTACTCGTCCCCCAGGGAGGAGTGGAGCACTGAAGCTTTCTTT	CASSYSSPREEWSTEAFF
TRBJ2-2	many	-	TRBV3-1	TGTGCCAGCAGCCAAGGTCACGGTTACGGGGAGCTGTTTTTT	CASSQGHGYGELFF
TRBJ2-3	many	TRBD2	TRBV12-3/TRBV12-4	TGTGCCAGCAGTCTAGCGGGGGGAGATACGCAGTATTTT	CASSLAGGDTQYF
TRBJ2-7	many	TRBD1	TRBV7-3	TGTGCCAGCAGCAGGGGACAGCCAGGATCCTACGAGCAGTACTTC	CASSRGQPGSYEQYF
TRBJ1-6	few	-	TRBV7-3	TGTGCCAGCAGTCTTAGCTCCTATAATTCACCCCTCCACTTT	CASSLSSYNSPLHF
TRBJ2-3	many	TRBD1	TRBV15	TGTGCCACCTCTTTGAGGGGGCCCAGCACAGATACGCAGTATTTT	CATSLRGPSTDTQYF
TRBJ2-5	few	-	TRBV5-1	TGCGCCAGCAGCTCGGGGACACGAGAGACCCAGTACTTC	CASSSGTRETQYF
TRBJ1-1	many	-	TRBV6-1	TGTGCCAGCAGTGAGCAGGGTTTCACTGAAGCTTTCTTT	CASSEQGFTEAFF
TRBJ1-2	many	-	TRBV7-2	TGTGCCAGCAGCTTAGGCGGGGGGGCTAACTATGGCTACACCTTC	CASSLGGGANYGYTF